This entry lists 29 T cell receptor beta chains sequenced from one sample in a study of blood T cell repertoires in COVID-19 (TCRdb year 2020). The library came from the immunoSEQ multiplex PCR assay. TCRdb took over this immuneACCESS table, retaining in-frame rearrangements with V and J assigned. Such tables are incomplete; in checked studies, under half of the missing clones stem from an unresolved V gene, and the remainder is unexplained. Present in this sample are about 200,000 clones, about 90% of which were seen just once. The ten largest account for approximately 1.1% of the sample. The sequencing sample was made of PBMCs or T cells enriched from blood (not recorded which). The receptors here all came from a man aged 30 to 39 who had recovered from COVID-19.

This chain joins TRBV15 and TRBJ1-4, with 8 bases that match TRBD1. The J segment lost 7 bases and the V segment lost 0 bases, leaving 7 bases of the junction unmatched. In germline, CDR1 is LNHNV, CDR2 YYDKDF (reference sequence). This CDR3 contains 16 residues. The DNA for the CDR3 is TGTGCCACCAGCAGAGATTGGGCAGGGGGCCGTGAAAAACTGTTTTTT. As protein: CATSRDWAGGREKLFF.

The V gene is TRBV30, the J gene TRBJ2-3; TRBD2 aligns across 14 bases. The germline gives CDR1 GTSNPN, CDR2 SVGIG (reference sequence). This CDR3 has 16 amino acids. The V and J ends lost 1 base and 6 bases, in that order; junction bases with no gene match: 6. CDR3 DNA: TGTGCCTGGAGTGGCGGGACTAGCGGGAGTGAGGATACGCAGTATTTT. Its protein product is CAWSGGTSGSEDTQYF.

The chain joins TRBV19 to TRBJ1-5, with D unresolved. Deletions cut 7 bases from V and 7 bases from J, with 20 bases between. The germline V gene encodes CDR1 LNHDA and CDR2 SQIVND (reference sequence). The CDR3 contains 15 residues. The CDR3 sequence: CASTSGSDFSQPQHF. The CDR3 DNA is TGTGCCAGTACCTCTGGTAGTGACTTTTCCCAGCCCCAGCATTTT.

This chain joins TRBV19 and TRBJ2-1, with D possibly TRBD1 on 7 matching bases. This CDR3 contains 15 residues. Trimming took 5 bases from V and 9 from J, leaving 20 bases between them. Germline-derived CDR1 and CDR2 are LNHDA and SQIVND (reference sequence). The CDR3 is CASSGSGQGGSEQFF. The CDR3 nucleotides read TGTGCCAGTAGTGGGTCGGGTCAGGGGGGAAGTGAGCAGTTCTTC.

The CDR3 DNA follows: TGTGCCAGCAGCACCCGGACTAGCGGGGTCAATGAGCAGTTCTTC. Its protein is CASSTRTSGVNEQFF. This chain connects TRBV9 to TRBJ2-1, with 12 bases fitting TRBD2. With V trimmed by 4 bases and J by 6 bases, 5 bases remained unmatched. The CDR3 has 15 amino acids. Per germline, CDR1 SGDLS and CDR2 YYNGEE.

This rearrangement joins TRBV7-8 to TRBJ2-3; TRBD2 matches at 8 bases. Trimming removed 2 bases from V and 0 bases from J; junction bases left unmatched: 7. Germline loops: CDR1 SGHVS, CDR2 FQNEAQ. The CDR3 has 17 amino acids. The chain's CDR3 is CASSLFPGGRSTDTQYF. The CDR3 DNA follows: TGTGCCAGCAGCTTATTTCCGGGAGGGAGGAGCACAGATACGCAGTATTTT. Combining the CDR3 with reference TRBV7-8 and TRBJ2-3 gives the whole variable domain GAGVSQSPRYKVAKRGQDVALRCDPISGHVSLFWYQQALGQGPEFLTYFQNEAQLDKSGLPSDRFFAERPEGSVSTLKIQRTQQEDSAVYLCASSLFPGGRSTDTQYFGPGTRLTVL.

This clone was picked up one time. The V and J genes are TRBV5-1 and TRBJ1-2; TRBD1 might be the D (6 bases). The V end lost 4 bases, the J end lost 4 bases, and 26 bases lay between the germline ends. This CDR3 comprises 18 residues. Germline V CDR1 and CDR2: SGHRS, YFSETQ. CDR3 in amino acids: CASSTGVEQGGQSYGYTF. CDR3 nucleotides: TGCGCCAGCAGCACCGGTGTGGAACAGGGAGGGCAGAGCTATGGCTACACCTTC.

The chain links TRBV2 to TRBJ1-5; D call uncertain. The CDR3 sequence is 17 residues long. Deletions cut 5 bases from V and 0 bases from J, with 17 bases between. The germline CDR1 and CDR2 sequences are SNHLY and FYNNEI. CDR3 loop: CASSIGRQSYSNQPQHF. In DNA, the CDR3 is TGTGCCAGCAGTATAGGTCGACAAAGTTATAGCAATCAGCCCCAGCATTTT.

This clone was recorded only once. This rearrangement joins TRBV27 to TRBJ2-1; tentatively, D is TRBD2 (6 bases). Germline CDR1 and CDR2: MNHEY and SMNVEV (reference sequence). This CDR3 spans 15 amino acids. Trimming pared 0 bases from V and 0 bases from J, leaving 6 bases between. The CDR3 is CASSLSGGSYNEQFF. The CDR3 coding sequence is TGTGCCAGCAGTTTATCGGGGGGCTCCTACAATGAGCAGTTCTTC.

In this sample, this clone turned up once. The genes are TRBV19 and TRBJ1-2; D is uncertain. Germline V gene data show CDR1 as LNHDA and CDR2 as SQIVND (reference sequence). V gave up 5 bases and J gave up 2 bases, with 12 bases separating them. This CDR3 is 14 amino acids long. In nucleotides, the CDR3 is TGTGCCAGTAGTTCCTCGGGAGGCAACTATGGCTACACCTTC. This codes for CASSSSGGNYGYTF.

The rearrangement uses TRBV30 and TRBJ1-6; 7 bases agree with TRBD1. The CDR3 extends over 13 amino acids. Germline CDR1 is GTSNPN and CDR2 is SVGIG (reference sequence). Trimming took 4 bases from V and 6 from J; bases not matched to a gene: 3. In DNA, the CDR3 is TGTGCCTGGAAGGGACAGAGTAATTCACCCCTCCACTTT. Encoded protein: CAWKGQSNSPLHF.

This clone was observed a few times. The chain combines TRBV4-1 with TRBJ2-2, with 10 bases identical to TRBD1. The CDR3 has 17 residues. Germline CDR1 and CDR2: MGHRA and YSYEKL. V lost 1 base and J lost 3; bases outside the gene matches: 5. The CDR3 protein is CASSQVPGTGDTGELFF. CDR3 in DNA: TGCGCCAGCAGCCAAGTCCCCGGGACAGGGGACACCGGGGAGCTGTTTTTT.

CDR3 loop: CASSVFSGGHNEQFF. CDR3 sequence (DNA): TGTGCCAGCAGCGTATTTAGCGGGGGGCACAATGAGCAGTTCTTC. The chain links TRBV9 to TRBJ2-1; TRBD2 matches at 10 bases. Germline loops: CDR1 SGDLS, CDR2 YYNGEE. This CDR3 comprises 15 residues. J was trimmed by 5 bases and V by 1 base; bases with no gene match: 3.

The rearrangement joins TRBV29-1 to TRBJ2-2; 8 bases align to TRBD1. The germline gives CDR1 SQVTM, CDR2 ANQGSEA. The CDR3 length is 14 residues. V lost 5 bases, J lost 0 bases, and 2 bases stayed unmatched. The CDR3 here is CSVTGQANTGELFF. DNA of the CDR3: TGCAGCGTTACGGGACAGGCGAACACCGGGGAGCTGTTTTTT.

CDR3 nucleotides: TGTGCCAGCAGCTCCCTCGTCGGTCCAGGGTTGACTGAAGCTTTCTTT. This gives the protein CASSSLVGPGLTEAFF. J is TRBJ1-1 and V is TRBV9, with TRBD1 as a possible D gene (5 bases). CDR1 SGDLS and CDR2 YYNGEE come from the germline V gene. The CDR3 length is 16 residues. Trimming shortened V by 4 bases and J by 5 bases, and 21 bases separated the two germline ends.

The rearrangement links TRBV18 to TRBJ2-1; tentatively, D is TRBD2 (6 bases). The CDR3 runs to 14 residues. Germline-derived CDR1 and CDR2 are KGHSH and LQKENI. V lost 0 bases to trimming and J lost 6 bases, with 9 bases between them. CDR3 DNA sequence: TGTGCCAGCTCACCACCGCCCGGGGGCAATGAGCAGTTCTTC. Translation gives CASSPPPGGNEQFF.

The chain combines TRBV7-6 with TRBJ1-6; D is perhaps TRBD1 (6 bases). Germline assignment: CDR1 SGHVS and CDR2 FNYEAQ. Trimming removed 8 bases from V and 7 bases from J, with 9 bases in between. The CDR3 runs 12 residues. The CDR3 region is CASGTGNSPLHF. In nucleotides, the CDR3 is TGTGCCAGCGGTACAGGGAATTCACCCCTCCACTTT.

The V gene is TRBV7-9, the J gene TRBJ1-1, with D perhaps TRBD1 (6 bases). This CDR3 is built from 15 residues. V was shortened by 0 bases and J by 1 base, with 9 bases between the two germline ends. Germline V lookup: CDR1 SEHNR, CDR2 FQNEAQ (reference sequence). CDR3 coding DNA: TGTGCCAGCAGCTTAGCCGACAGGCAGAACACTGAAGCTTTCTTT. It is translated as CASSLADRQNTEAFF.

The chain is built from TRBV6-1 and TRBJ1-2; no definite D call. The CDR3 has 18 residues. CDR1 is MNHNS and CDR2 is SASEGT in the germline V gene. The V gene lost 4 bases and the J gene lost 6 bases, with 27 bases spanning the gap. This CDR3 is CASSGTRTYRLVRDGYTF. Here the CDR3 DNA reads TGTGCCAGCAGTGGGACCCGGACTTATCGGTTGGTTAGGGATGGCTACACCTTC.

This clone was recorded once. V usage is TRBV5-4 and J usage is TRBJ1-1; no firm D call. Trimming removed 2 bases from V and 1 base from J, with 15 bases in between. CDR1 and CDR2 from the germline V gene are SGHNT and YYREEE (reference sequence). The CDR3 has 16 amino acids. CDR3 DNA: TGTGCCAGCAGCTTCCCCGGCTTTCGGGGGAACACTGAAGCTTTCTTT. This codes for CASSFPGFRGNTEAFF.

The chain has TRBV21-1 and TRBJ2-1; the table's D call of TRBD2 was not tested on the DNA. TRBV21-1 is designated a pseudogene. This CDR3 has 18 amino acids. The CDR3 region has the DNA TGTGCCAGCAGCAACCTCCCGGAATCGGGTCTAGCGGAAAATGAGCAGTTCTTC. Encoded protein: CASSNLPESGLAENEQFF.

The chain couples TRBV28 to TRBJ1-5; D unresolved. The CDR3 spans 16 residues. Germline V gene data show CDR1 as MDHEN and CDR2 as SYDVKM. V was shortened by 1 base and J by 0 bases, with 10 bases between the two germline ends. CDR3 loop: CASSLFRHPSNQPQHF. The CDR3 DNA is TGTGCCAGCAGTTTATTTAGACACCCTAGCAATCAGCCCCAGCATTTT.

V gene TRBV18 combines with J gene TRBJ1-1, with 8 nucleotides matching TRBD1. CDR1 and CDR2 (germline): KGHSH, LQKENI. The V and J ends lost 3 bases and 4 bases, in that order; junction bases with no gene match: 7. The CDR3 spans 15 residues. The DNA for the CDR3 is TGTGCCAGCTCACCCGTTCAGGGGGCAGGCACTGAAGCTTTCTTT. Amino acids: CASSPVQGAGTEAFF.

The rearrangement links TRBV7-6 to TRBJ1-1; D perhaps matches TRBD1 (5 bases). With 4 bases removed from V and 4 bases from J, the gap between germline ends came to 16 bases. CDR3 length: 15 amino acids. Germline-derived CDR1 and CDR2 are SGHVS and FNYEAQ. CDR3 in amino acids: CASSSGTGSLTEAFF. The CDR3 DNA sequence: TGTGCCAGCAGCTCCGGAACAGGAAGCCTCACTGAAGCTTTCTTT.

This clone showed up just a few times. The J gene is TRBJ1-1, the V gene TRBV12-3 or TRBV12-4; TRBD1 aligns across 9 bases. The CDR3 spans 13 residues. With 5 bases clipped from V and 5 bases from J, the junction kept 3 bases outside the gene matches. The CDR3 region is CASSRQGGTEAFF. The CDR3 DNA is TGTGCCAGCAGTCGACAGGGGGGAACTGAAGCTTTCTTT.

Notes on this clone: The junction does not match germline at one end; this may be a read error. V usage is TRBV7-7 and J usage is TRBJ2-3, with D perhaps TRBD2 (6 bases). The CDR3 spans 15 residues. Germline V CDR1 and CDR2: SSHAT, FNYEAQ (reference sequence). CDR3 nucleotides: TGTGCTAGCAGCTTAACGAGCGGAGGGACAGATACGCAGTATTTT. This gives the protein CASSLTSGGTDTQYF.

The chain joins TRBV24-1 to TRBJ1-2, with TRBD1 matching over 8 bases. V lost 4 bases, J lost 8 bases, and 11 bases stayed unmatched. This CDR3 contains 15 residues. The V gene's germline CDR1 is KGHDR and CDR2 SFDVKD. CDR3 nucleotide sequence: TGTGCCACCAGTGAAAATGGACAGGGTTCGGGAGGCTACACCTTC. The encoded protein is CATSENGQGSGGYTF.

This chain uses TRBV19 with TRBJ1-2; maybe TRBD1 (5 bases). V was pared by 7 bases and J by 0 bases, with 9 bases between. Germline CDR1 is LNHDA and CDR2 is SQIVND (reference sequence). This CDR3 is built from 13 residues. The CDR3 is CASTTTANYGYTF. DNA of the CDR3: TGTGCCAGTACTACGACAGCTAACTATGGCTACACCTTC.

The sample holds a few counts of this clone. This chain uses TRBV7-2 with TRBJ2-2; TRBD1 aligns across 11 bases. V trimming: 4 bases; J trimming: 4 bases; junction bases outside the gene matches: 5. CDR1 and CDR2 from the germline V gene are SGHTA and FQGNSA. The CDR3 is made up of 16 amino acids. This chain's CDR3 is CASSSGDRGITGELFF. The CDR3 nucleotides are TGTGCCAGCAGCTCCGGGGACAGGGGGATCACCGGGGAGCTGTTTTTT.